Shown below are 12 T cell receptor beta chains from a single sample sequenced in a study of neurological immune-mediated disorders. TCRdb called the 5' RACE reads again in MiXCR, with one record for every CDR3 protein. This sample has 40,000 to 50,000 distinct CDR3 sequences; about 2.3% occur once, and the top ten carry roughly an eighth. Sequences were obtained from PBMCs. Every receptor here comes from a man aged 25-40 years with multiple sclerosis.

This clonotype was detected many times. This sequence joins TRBV20-1 and TRBJ2-3; possible D gene TRBD2, 6 bases. CDR1 and CDR2 (germline): DFQATT, SNEGSKA (reference sequence). The V end lost 3 bases, the J end lost 10 bases, and 17 bases lay between the germline ends. This CDR3 comprises 13 residues. This chain's CDR3 is CSASFGAGGSQYF. CDR3 nucleotide sequence: TGCAGTGCTAGTTTCGGAGCCGGGGGTTCGCAGTATTTT.

At least ten counts were recorded for this clonotype. This rearrangement joins TRBV9 to TRBJ2-3; 7 bases are a match to TRBD2. The CDR3 totals 13 residues. The junction had 4 bases not matched to a gene; V was cut back by 4 bases and J by 5 bases. Per germline, CDR1 SGDLS and CDR2 YYNGEE. The CDR3: CASSPPGGDTQYF. The CDR3 coding sequence is TGTGCCAGCAGCCCACCGGGGGGAGATACGCAGTATTTT.

This clonotype was counted at least ten times. The junction and the germline gene differ at one end; a read error may be behind it. The chain is built from TRBV5-1 and TRBJ1-3, with D perhaps TRBD1 (6 bases). The CDR3 is 15 amino acids. The germline V gene encodes CDR1 SGHRS and CDR2 YFSETQ. The CDR3 sequence is CASSESPQGGYTIYF. The DNA for the CDR3 is TGCGCCAGCAGCGAGTCGCCACAGGGTGGATACACCATATATTTT.

In its sample, this clonotype was seen a few times. Being one base from a much bigger clone, this may be a read error. The chain couples TRBV20-1 to TRBJ2-1; possibly TRBD2 for D (6 bases). CDR1 DFQATT and CDR2 SNEGSKA come from the germline V gene (reference sequence). The germline V and J ends were trimmed by 1 base and 3 bases, with 22 bases remaining between them. CDR3 length: 18 amino acids. CDR3 in amino acids: CSARGGRRNSGGYNEQFF. For the CDR3, the DNA is TGCAGTGCTAGAGGAGGACGGAGGAATAGCGGAGGCTACAATGAGCAGTTCTTC.

This clonotype appeared many times. This chain uses TRBV4-2 with TRBJ2-7; 10 nucleotides agree with TRBD2. Losses at the gene ends were 3 bases for V and 2 bases for J; bases not matched to a gene: 7. The germline gives CDR1 LGHNA, CDR2 YNFKEQ. This CDR3 spans 16 amino acids. CDR3 DNA: TGTGCCAGCAGCCATACCCCGGGACTAGCGCCCTACGAGCAGTACTTC. Its translation: CASSHTPGLAPYEQYF.

This clonotype appeared a few times. The genes are TRBV18 and TRBJ1-2, with D hard to call. This CDR3 contains 16 residues. Germline values: CDR1 KGHSH, CDR2 LQKENI. V lost 0 bases and J 4 bases, leaving 15 bases between the germline ends. CDR3 loop: CASSPPTIDIGYGYTF. As DNA, the CDR3 is TGTGCCAGCTCACCACCAACTATCGACATCGGCTATGGCTACACCTTC.

This clonotype was recorded at least ten times. V usage is TRBV5-1 and J usage is TRBJ1-1; no reliable D call. The CDR3 is 14 residues long. CDR1 SGHRS and CDR2 YFSETQ come from the germline V gene. V dropped 0 bases and J dropped 1 base, with 7 bases sitting between them. CDR3 protein: CASSLDGPNTEAFF. In DNA, the CDR3 is TGCGCCAGCAGCTTGGACGGACCGAACACTGAAGCTTTCTTT.

This clonotype was seen ten or more times. The genes are TRBV6-6 and TRBJ1-2; 9 bases are shared with TRBD1. The CDR3 has 15 residues. Germline CDR1 MNHNY, CDR2 SVGAGI (reference sequence). V shed 1 base and J 4 bases; nucleotides not matched to a gene: 4. The CDR3 loop is CASSYLTGGAYGYTF. As DNA, the CDR3 is TGTGCCAGCAGTTACTTGACAGGGGGGGCCTATGGCTACACCTTC.

The table lists this clonotype with many counts. This sequence joins TRBV6-6 and TRBJ2-5; perhaps D is TRBD1 or TRBD2 (5 bases each). Trimming stripped 2 bases from V and 2 bases from J, with 15 bases between. The CDR3 runs 16 residues. The germline gives CDR1 MNHNY, CDR2 SVGAGI (reference sequence). In DNA form, the CDR3 reads TGTGCCAGCAGTTACGGGGGACGGTCGCCTCAAGAGACCCAGTACTTC. It encodes CASSYGGRSPQETQYF.

This clonotype was observed many times. This chain joins TRBV29-1 and TRBJ1-1; no reliable D call. The CDR3 runs 10 residues. Germline V gene data show CDR1 as SQVTM and CDR2 as ANQGSEA. V lost 6 bases, J lost 3 bases, and 5 bases lay in between. CDR3 DNA sequence: TGCAGCGTCCTGGACACTGAAGCTTTCTTT. Amino acids: CSVLDTEAFF.

In this sample, this clonotype turned up many times. The chain uses TRBV5-1 and TRBJ2-3; D unresolved. This CDR3 comprises 13 residues. Germline CDR1 reads SGHRS; CDR2 reads YFSETQ. Trimming removed 7 bases from V and 1 base from J, with 10 bases in between. CDR3 DNA sequence: TGCGCCAGCTCCCCGGACGGCACAGATACGCAGTATTTT. Protein product: CASSPDGTDTQYF.

This clonotype was seen at least ten times. V gene TRBV7-6 combines with J gene TRBJ1-2, with D maybe TRBD1 (6 bases). Trimming stripped 6 bases from V and 2 bases from J, with 7 bases between. Looked up from germline, CDR1 is SGHVS and CDR2 is FNYEAQ. This CDR3 comprises 12 residues. CDR3 sequence reads: CASRGQNYGYTF. The CDR3 DNA reads as TGTGCCAGCAGAGGACAGAACTATGGCTACACCTTC. Full variable domain (rest looked up from reference TRBV7-6 and TRBJ1-2): GAGVSQSPRYKVTKRGQDVALRCDPISGHVSLYWYRQALGQGPEFLTYFNYEAQQDKSGLPNDRFSAERPEGSISTLTIQRTEQRDSAMYRCASRGQNYGYTFGSGTRLTVV.